This TCR beta chain was identified in a study of blood T cell repertoires in COVID-19. The repertoire was sequenced with immunoSEQ multiplex PCR; TCRdb's copy has only in-frame clones and lacks some. The sample lists some 150,000 clones; 80% to 90% were seen once. The sample consisted of peripheral blood. This TCR was recovered from a woman between 45 and 60 years old in a cohort sampled during active or convalescent COVID-19.

CDR3 sequence (DNA): TGTGCCAGCAGTTACGTGAAACAGGGGGGTGGCTACGAGCAGTACTTC. It encodes CASSYVKQGGGYEQYF. This chain links TRBV6-5 with TRBJ2-7; 8 bases fit TRBD1. V was clipped by 2 bases and J by 3 bases; unmatched bases: 9. The CDR3 consists of 16 residues. Germline lookup yields CDR1 MNHEY and CDR2 SVGAGI.